Presented here are 16 T cell receptor beta chains from one specimen sequenced in a study of regulatory T cells in long-lasting Graves disease. The time point is: newly diagnosed GD, antithyroid drugs for less than 3 months. PBMCs were the source of the RNA used for TCR sequencing. Building the TCR beta libraries relied on iRepertoire HTBI primers, and CDR3 regions underwent Arm-PCR. A single record per CDR3 protein comes from TCRdb applying MiXCR to the multiplex PCR reads. The repertoire holds about 470,000 distinct CDR3 sequences, with about 16% as singletons. The same data also contributed to another study, on T cells in Graves' hyperthyroidism and ophthalmopathy.

Here the sequenced sample was peripheral blood mononuclear cells (PBMCs), taken at new diagnosis, from a patient treated with antithyroid drugs. The source of these receptors is a woman in her twenties or thirties with Graves disease.

The sample holds many counts of this clonotype. CDR3 in amino acids: CASRQGTLPQEAFF. The CDR3 DNA reads TGTGCCAGCAGACAAGGGACGCTACCTCAGGAAGCTTTCTTT. The chain is built from TRBV28 and TRBJ1-1; the D gene is possibly TRBD1 (5 bases). Trimming pared 6 bases from V and 8 bases from J, leaving 19 bases between. The CDR3 spans 14 residues. The germline V gene encodes CDR1 MDHEN and CDR2 SYDVKM.

This chain joins TRBV6-1 and TRBJ2-2; D may be TRBD2 (5 bases). There are 14 residues in the CDR3. Germline V gives CDR1 MNHNS, CDR2 SASEGT. V gave up 6 bases and J gave up 7 bases, with 15 bases separating them. CDR3 nucleotide sequence: TGTGCCAGCAGGCGGGCTAGCAATGGCGGGGAGCTGTTTTTT. It codes for CASRRASNGGELFF.

A few counts support this clonotype. The CDR3 DNA reads TGTGCCAGCAGTTACAGGGAGGTGAACACTGAAGCTTTCTTT. Amino acid sequence: CASSYREVNTEAFF. The chain combines TRBV6-9 with TRBJ1-1, with D perhaps matching TRBD1 (5 bases). The CDR3 loop spans 14 amino acids. Looked up from germline, CDR1 is MNHGY and CDR2 is SVAAGI. Trimming left V 3 bases short and J 0 bases short, with 8 bases between.

This clonotype was picked up many times. This rearrangement joins TRBV7-8 to TRBJ1-5; D call uncertain. V was shortened by 4 bases and J by 6 bases, with 10 bases between the two germline ends. The germline V gene has CDR1 SGHVS and CDR2 FQNEAQ. The CDR3 spans 13 residues. CDR3 DNA: TGTGCCAGCAGCTCCCGGACGTTTCAGCCCCAGCATTTT. This codes for CASSSRTFQPQHF.

This clonotype was detected only a few times. V is TRBV7-3 and J is TRBJ2-5; D is undetermined. The ends were cut back, 2 bases at V and 3 bases at J, with 16 bases in the middle. Germline V gene lookup returns CDR1 SGHTA and CDR2 FQGTGA. The CDR3 runs to 16 residues. CDR3 sequence reads: CASSLGSGWAEETQYF. The CDR3, as DNA: TGTGCCAGCAGCTTAGGCTCTGGGTGGGCGGAAGAGACCCAGTACTTC.

This clonotype was counted ten times or more. This sequence joins TRBV30 and TRBJ2-7; 7 bases agree with TRBD1. The CDR3 sequence is 14 residues long. V was pared by 4 bases and J by 0 bases, with 6 bases of the junction left unmatched. CDR1 is GTSNPN and CDR2 is SVGIG in the germline V gene (reference sequence). CDR3 in amino acids: CAWNRRTGSYEQYF. The CDR3, as DNA: TGTGCCTGGAACCGCCGGACAGGCTCCTACGAGCAGTACTTC. Full variable domain (rest looked up from reference TRBV30 and TRBJ2-7): SQTIHQWPATLVQPVGSPLSLECTVEGTSNPNLYWYRQAAGRGLQLLFYSVGIGQISSEVPQNLSASRPQDRQFILSSKKLLLSDSGFYLCAWNRRTGSYEQYFGPGTRLTVT.

The genes are TRBV20-1 and TRBJ2-5; D is perhaps TRBD2 (5 bases). The length of the CDR3 is 14 residues. The V gene lost 6 bases and the J gene lost 6 bases, with 20 bases spanning the gap. Per the germline V gene, CDR1 is DFQATT and CDR2 is SNEGSKA (reference sequence). The CDR3 DNA follows: TGCAGTGCCGATACACGGCGGGCTGGGCAGACCCAGTACTTC. Translation: CSADTRRAGQTQYF.

This clonotype was observed many times. The rearrangement links TRBV25-1 to TRBJ2-1; 11 bases line up with TRBD2. CDR1 is MGHDK, CDR2 SYGVNS, per germline. V dropped 4 bases and J dropped 4; count of bases not matched to a gene: 6. This CDR3 spans 16 amino acids. CDR3 residues: CASSVAGTSGYNEQFF. The CDR3 bases are TGTGCCAGCAGTGTCGCCGGGACTAGCGGTTACAATGAGCAGTTCTTC.

Note on this clonotype: With a much larger clone just one base away, this may be a read error. This rearrangement joins TRBV9 to TRBJ1-1; D gene unclear. With 0 bases removed from V and 1 base from J, the gap between germline ends came to 13 bases. Germline loops: CDR1 SGDLS, CDR2 YYNGEE. This CDR3 has 16 residues. The CDR3 loop reads CASSVVLTSGNTEAFF. The CDR3 DNA is TGTGCCAGCAGCGTAGTATTAACGAGTGGGAACACTGAAGCTTTCTTT.

This clonotype was observed a handful of times. The genes are TRBV10-3 and TRBJ2-1, with TRBD2 identical over 11 bases. With V trimmed by 5 bases and J by 7 bases, 10 bases remained unmatched. The CDR3 has 16 residues. Germline-derived CDR1 and CDR2 are ENHRY and SYGVKD. CDR3 bases: TGTGCCATCAGTTTCTTGACTAGCGGGATCCTTAATGAGCAGTTCTTC. Translation gives CAISFLTSGILNEQFF.

There are many counts of this clonotype. The chain carries TRBV2 and TRBJ1-3, with no clear D. CDR3 length equals 15 residues. Trimming removed 7 bases at V and 0 bases at J, with 13 bases between. Per germline, CDR1 SNHLY and CDR2 FYNNEI. CDR3 in amino acids: CASTARPDSGNTIYF. In DNA, the CDR3 is TGTGCCAGCACCGCCCGACCGGACTCTGGAAACACCATATATTTT.

This clonotype was detected a few times. The chain links TRBV7-9 to TRBJ2-1; a weak D match, TRBD2 (5 bases). Trimming removed 1 base at V and 4 bases at J, with 14 bases between. Germline CDR1 SEHNR, CDR2 FQNEAQ (reference sequence). The CDR3 sequence is 16 residues long. CDR3 bases: TGTGCCAGCAGCTTAGTTTCCGGGAAATATTACAATGAGCAGTTCTTC. It encodes CASSLVSGKYYNEQFF.

This clonotype was seen repeatedly, ten times or more. The chain has TRBV28 and TRBJ2-3; D unresolved. Germline V gene data show CDR1 as MDHEN and CDR2 as SYDVKM. Between the trimmed V and J ends, which lost 5 bases and 5 bases, there was a span of 8 bases. The CDR3 contains 12 residues. The CDR3, as DNA: TGTGCCAGCAGTCGAGGCCTAGATACGCAGTATTTT. This translates into CASSRGLDTQYF.

This clonotype was counted a few times. This rearrangement joins TRBV11-2 to TRBJ1-2, with D unclear. There are 12 residues in the CDR3. V shed 9 bases and J shed 8 bases, with 16 bases lying between them. From germline, CDR1 is SGHAT and CDR2 FQNNGV. In DNA, the CDR3 is TGTGCCAGTAGAGGTATCGGTGTGGGCTACACCTTC. Protein: CASRGIGVGYTF.

The chain combines TRBV7-3 with TRBJ2-1; 7 positions match TRBD2. CDR3 length: 14 amino acids. J lost 10 bases, V lost 5 bases, and 11 bases had no gene match. The germline V gene encodes CDR1 SGHTA and CDR2 FQGTGA. The CDR3 here is CASSPGTTGAEQFF. CDR3 bases: TGTGCCAGCAGCCCAGGGACTACCGGTGCGGAGCAGTTCTTC.

The table lists this clonotype with a few counts. V and J are TRBV12-3 or TRBV12-4 and TRBJ2-1; possibly TRBD1 for D (6 bases). The V end was cut by 2 bases, the J end by 3 bases, with 20 bases between. This CDR3 contains 18 residues. The CDR3 bases are TGTGCCAGCAGTTTATCGTGGGATTTCAGGGGTGTCTACAATGAGCAGTTCTTC. Translated, it gives CASSLSWDFRGVYNEQFF.